This entry lists 27 T cell receptor beta chains sequenced from one sample in a study of blood T cell repertoires in COVID-19. The assay was immunoSEQ multiplex PCR, and TCRdb's table has in-frame clones only and misses some. The sample yields roughly 60,000 clones, 85% seen once. The material sequenced was peripheral blood. The receptor set was obtained from a human donor in a cohort sampled during active COVID-19.

The gene calls are TRBV19 and TRBJ1-5, with 7 bases aligning to TRBD1. CDR3 length equals 13 residues. J gave up 6 bases and V 7 bases, and 6 bases lay outside the gene matches. The germline V gene has CDR1 LNHDA and CDR2 SQIVND (reference sequence). The CDR3 spells CASMRGLGQPQHF. CDR3 in DNA: TGTGCCAGTATGAGGGGGCTCGGTCAGCCCCAGCATTTT. Looking up the rest from reference TRBV19 and TRBJ1-5 gives the full variable domain: DGGITQSPKYLFRKEGQNVTLSCEQNLNHDAMYWYRQDPGQGLRLIYYSQIVNDFQKGDIAEGYSVSREKKESFPLTVTSAQKNPTAFYLCASMRGLGQPQHFGDGTRLSIL.

J is TRBJ1-2 and V is TRBV29-1; D remains ambiguous. Germline V gene data show CDR1 as SQVTM and CDR2 as ANQGSEA. CDR3 length: 10 amino acids. Trimming shortened V by 2 bases and J by 6 bases, and 4 bases separated the two germline ends. The CDR3 is CSVERDGYTF. CDR3 nucleotide sequence: TGCAGCGTTGAACGGGATGGCTACACCTTC.

The chain carries TRBV9 and TRBJ2-5; tentative D call: TRBD2 (6 bases). V was pared by 0 bases and J by 4 bases, with 19 bases between. In germline, CDR1 is SGDLS, CDR2 YYNGEE. This CDR3 has 17 amino acids. The CDR3 nucleotides are TGTGCCAGCAGCGTAGAGGGAGGAGGGACTGGAGGAGAGACCCAGTACTTC. Protein: CASSVEGGGTGGETQYF. The whole variable domain, filled in from reference TRBV9 and TRBJ2-5, reads DSGVTQTPKHLITATGQRVTLRCSPRSGDLSVYWYQQSLDQGLQFLIQYYNGEERAKGNILERFSAQQFPDLHSELNLSSLELGDSALYFCASSVEGGGTGGETQYFGPGTRLLVL.

For the CDR3, the DNA is TGCGCCAGCAGCTTCCGGACTAGCGGGGAGACCCAGTACTTC. It translates to CASSFRTSGETQYF. The chain combines TRBV5-1 with TRBJ2-5; the match to TRBD2 covers 11 bases. V dropped 2 bases and J dropped 5; count of bases not matched to a gene: 2. Germline CDR1 is SGHRS and CDR2 is YFSETQ. The CDR3 is 14 amino acids.

J is TRBJ2-3 and V is TRBV18, with TRBD2 identical over 10 bases. V trimming: 1 base; J trimming: 2 bases; junction bases outside the gene matches: 9. The CDR3 consists of 18 residues. The germline gives CDR1 KGHSH, CDR2 LQKENI. Here the CDR3 reads CASSPRYLAGGSTDTQYF. CDR3 coding DNA: TGTGCCAGCTCACCACGGTATTTAGCGGGGGGATCCACAGATACGCAGTATTTT.

The rearrangement joins TRBV6-5 to TRBJ1-5; 7 positions agree with TRBD1. Germline loops: CDR1 MNHEY, CDR2 SVGAGI. The CDR3 extends over 14 amino acids. The ends lost 6 bases at V and 4 bases at J; junction bases unmatched: 6. Here the CDR3 reads CASRRTGLNQPQHF. In nucleotides, the CDR3 is TGTGCCAGCAGGCGGACAGGACTTAATCAGCCCCAGCATTTT.

This clone was found once. The genes are TRBV5-6 and TRBJ1-1; D possibly corresponds to TRBD1 (6 bases). V was trimmed by 4 bases and J by 4 bases, leaving 14 bases between them. CDR3 length: 14 amino acids. Germline V lookup: CDR1 SGHDT, CDR2 YYEEEE. The CDR3 DNA sequence: TGTGCCAGCAGCCCGGCGGGGGGGCCCACTGAAGCTTTCTTT. This translates into CASSPAGGPTEAFF. The full variable domain, rest sourced from reference TRBV5-6 and TRBJ1-1, is DAGVTQSPTHLIKTRGQQVTLRCSPKSGHDTVSWYQQALGQGPQFIFQYYEEEERQRGNFPDRFSGHQFPNYSSELNVNALLLGDSALYLCASSPAGGPTEAFFGQGTRLTVV.

The table lists this clone with a count of one. V is TRBV18 and J is TRBJ1-2; D perhaps matches TRBD1 (6 bases). Germline V gene data show CDR1 as KGHSH and CDR2 as LQKENI. V lost 6 bases to trimming and J lost 10 bases, with 15 bases between them. The CDR3 has 12 amino acids. CDR3 sequence (DNA): TGTGCCAGCTCTACCCGACAGGAGGACTACACCTTC. It yields the protein CASSTRQEDYTF.

In this sample, this clone turned up once. The chain joins TRBV7-6 to TRBJ1-2; 9 bases map to TRBD1. Unmatched junction bases numbered 3, after V lost 1 base and J lost 6 bases. Germline V gene data show CDR1 as SGHVS and CDR2 as FNYEAQ. The CDR3 loop spans 14 amino acids. The CDR3 protein is CASSLEGTGHGYTF. The CDR3 region has the DNA TGTGCCAGCAGCTTAGAGGGGACAGGGCATGGCTACACCTTC. Full variable domain (outside the CDR3, taken from reference TRBV7-6 and TRBJ1-2): GAGVSQSPRYKVTKRGQDVALRCDPISGHVSLYWYRQALGQGPEFLTYFNYEAQQDKSGLPNDRFSAERPEGSISTLTIQRTEQRDSAMYRCASSLEGTGHGYTFGSGTRLTVV.

This rearrangement joins TRBV3-1 (or the pseudogene TRBV3-2) to TRBJ2-2; 8 positions match TRBD1. The germline gives CDR1 LGHDT, CDR2 YNNKEL (reference sequence). V dropped 6 bases and J dropped 2; count of bases not matched to a gene: 8. This CDR3 spans 16 amino acids. The CDR3 region is CASRTGTGFNTGELFF. In nucleotides, the CDR3 is TGTGCCAGCAGAACCGGGACAGGATTTAACACCGGGGAGCTGTTTTTT.

The gene calls are TRBV5-1 and TRBJ1-6, with D possibly TRBD1 on 6 matching bases. Trimming removed 2 bases from V and 6 bases from J, with 9 bases in between. Germline V gives CDR1 SGHRS, CDR2 YFSETQ. CDR3 length equals 14 residues. The CDR3 DNA follows: TGCGCCAGCAGCTTCGGGGACACTAATTCACCCCTCCACTTT. Translating gives CASSFGDTNSPLHF.

This chain links TRBV12-5 with TRBJ1-5, with a weak D call TRBD1 (6 bases). Trimming stripped 6 bases from V and 2 bases from J, with 8 bases between. The CDR3 is made up of 13 amino acids. Germline V gene sequence: CDR1 LGHNT, CDR2 FRNRAP. The CDR3 sequence: CASGSGGNQPQHF. In DNA form, the CDR3 reads TGTGCTAGTGGCTCAGGGGGCAATCAGCCCCAGCATTTT.

The chain combines TRBV4-2 with TRBJ1-5; possible D gene TRBD1, 5 bases. Germline V gene sequence: CDR1 LGHNA, CDR2 YNFKEQ. This CDR3 region has 15 residues. The V end was cut by 0 bases, the J end by 4 bases, with 10 bases between. The CDR3 DNA sequence: TGTGCCAGCAGCCAAGATCGTCCAGGGAATCAGCCCCAGCATTTT. It yields the protein CASSQDRPGNQPQHF.

This rearrangement joins TRBV9 to TRBJ1-1; D possibly corresponds to TRBD1 (5 bases). V gave up 4 bases and J gave up 4 bases, with 26 bases separating them. Germline V gene data show CDR1 as SGDLS and CDR2 as YYNGEE. The length of the CDR3 is 18 residues. The CDR3 region is CASSSPPAGNPLGTEAFF. In nucleotides, the CDR3 is TGTGCCAGCAGCTCTCCTCCGGCAGGGAATCCGTTGGGCACTGAAGCTTTCTTT.

The V gene is TRBV7-9, the J gene TRBJ2-1, with 12 nucleotides matching TRBD2. CDR1 SEHNR and CDR2 FQNEAQ come from the germline V gene (reference sequence). This CDR3 is 15 amino acids long. V was clipped by 5 bases and J by 9 bases; unmatched bases: 8. The CDR3: CASSLRLAGEGEQFF. The CDR3 DNA is TGTGCCAGCAGCCTACGACTAGCGGGGGAGGGTGAGCAGTTCTTC.

The V gene is TRBV6-5, the J gene TRBJ2-1; 10 positions match TRBD2. CDR1 is MNHEY and CDR2 is SVGAGI in the germline V gene. J was trimmed by 3 bases and V by 2 bases; bases with no gene match: 1. This CDR3 comprises 15 residues. The CDR3 sequence: CASSYGTSVYNEQFF. CDR3 nucleotide sequence: TGTGCCAGCAGTTACGGGACTAGCGTCTACAATGAGCAGTTCTTC.

As concerns this clone: This CDR3 is also generated by other DNA sequences in the sample. The chain carries TRBV19 and TRBJ1-1; the match to TRBD1 covers 7 bases. Trimming cost V 5 bases and J 1 base; bases outside gene matches: 4. The CDR3 is 14 amino acids. CDR1 is LNHDA and CDR2 is SQIVND in the germline V gene (reference sequence). The CDR3 loop is CASSSRQGNTEAFF. CDR3 bases: TGTGCCAGTAGTTCGAGACAGGGGAACACTGAAGCTTTCTTT.

This clone has only one observation. The CDR3 is CASSPPGLAPKAGANVLTF. The CDR3, as DNA: TGTGCCAGCTCACCACCGGGACTAGCGCCAAAGGCCGGGGCCAACGTCCTGACTTTC. V is TRBV18 and J is TRBJ2-6, with 10 bases that match TRBD2. CDR1 is KGHSH, CDR2 LQKENI, per germline. V lost 0 bases to trimming and J lost 4 bases; unmatched junction nucleotides: 9. The CDR3 is made up of 19 amino acids.

The chain recombines TRBV9 with TRBJ2-1; possible D gene TRBD2, 5 bases. Looked up from germline, CDR1 is SGDLS and CDR2 is YYNGEE. V lost 0 bases to trimming and J lost 4 bases, with 14 bases between them. CDR3 size: 16 residues. The CDR3, as DNA: TGTGCCAGCAGCGTAGGAGGACGGAGGACTTACAATGAGCAGTTCTTC. It codes for CASSVGGRRTYNEQFF.

The chain employs TRBV3-1 (or the pseudogene TRBV3-2) and TRBJ2-5; the D gene is possibly TRBD2 (6 bases). The length of the CDR3 is 14 residues. Between the trimmed V and J ends, which lost 1 base and 4 bases, there was a span of 10 bases. Germline CDR1 LGHDT, CDR2 YNNKEL (reference sequence). CDR3 loop: CASSQGLVRETQYF. CDR3 sequence (DNA): TGTGCCAGCAGCCAAGGACTAGTTCGAGAGACCCAGTACTTC.

The gene calls are TRBV19 and TRBJ1-4; TRBD1 aligns across 7 bases. There are 14 residues in the CDR3. V lost 5 bases to trimming and J lost 5 bases; unmatched junction nucleotides: 5. Germline loops: CDR1 LNHDA, CDR2 SQIVND (reference sequence). The CDR3 spells CASSSTGTNEKLFF. CDR3 DNA sequence: TGTGCCAGTAGTTCGACAGGGACAAATGAAAAACTGTTTTTT.

The rearrangement links TRBV4-1 to TRBJ2-2; 8 bases match TRBD1. CDR1 is MGHRA, CDR2 YSYEKL, per germline. CDR3 length equals 14 residues. The V gene end was trimmed by 2 bases and the J gene end by 9 bases; junction bases not matched to a gene: 5. CDR3 loop: CASSQPGQGRELFF. CDR3 nucleotide sequence: TGCGCCAGCAGCCAACCTGGACAGGGCCGGGAGCTGTTTTTT.

The V and J genes are TRBV10-3 and TRBJ1-1; 8 bases match TRBD1. CDR1 is ENHRY and CDR2 is SYGVKD in the germline V gene. CDR3 length equals 16 residues. The junction had 9 bases not matched to a gene; V was cut back by 6 bases and J by 0 bases. CDR3 sequence reads: CAIRATGGGMNTEAFF. DNA of the CDR3: TGTGCCATCAGGGCTACAGGGGGGGGAATGAACACTGAAGCTTTCTTT.

The chain carries TRBV11-2 and TRBJ2-1; TRBD2 matches at 10 bases. The V and J ends lost 6 bases and 4 bases, in that order; junction bases with no gene match: 6. This CDR3 spans 15 amino acids. CDR1 and CDR2 (germline): SGHAT, FQNNGV. CDR3 coding DNA: TGTGCCAGCAGTCCCCTAGCGGGGGCATACAATGAGCAGTTCTTC. This sequence encodes CASSPLAGAYNEQFF.

This clone was seen only a few times. This chain connects TRBV5-5 to TRBJ2-5; 8 positions agree with TRBD2. The CDR3 is made up of 16 amino acids. CDR1 is SGHKS and CDR2 is YYEKEE in the germline V gene (reference sequence). J gave up 5 bases and V 0 bases, and 9 bases lay outside the gene matches. The DNA of the CDR3 is TGTGCCAGCAGCTTGGGGCTCGGTAGCGGGGTTGAGACCCAGTACTTC. Translation gives CASSLGLGSGVETQYF.

This chain joins TRBV6-6 and TRBJ1-1, with D unclear. The germline CDR1 and CDR2 sequences are MNHNY and SVGAGI (reference sequence). The CDR3 spans 15 residues. V was shortened by 5 bases and J by 0 bases, with 13 bases between the two germline ends. The DNA of the CDR3 is TGTGCCAGCAGTCCCACCGGGAGGCTGAACACTGAAGCTTTCTTT. As protein: CASSPTGRLNTEAFF.

The J gene is TRBJ2-5, the V gene TRBV6-5; tentatively, D is TRBD2 (6 bases). The V end lost 0 bases, the J end lost 3 bases, and 11 bases lay between the germline ends. This CDR3 comprises 15 residues. Germline V CDR1 and CDR2: MNHEY, SVGAGI. CDR3 sequence reads: CASSYSTRGEETQYF. The CDR3 nucleotides are TGTGCCAGCAGTTACTCGACTCGCGGGGAAGAGACCCAGTACTTC.